One T cell receptor (beta chain) is described in this entry. Its cognate antigen is unknown. This sample is part of a study of type 1 and type 2 diabetes patients. Study-wide background: Sequencing for the whole study yielded over 15 million paired-end reads.

Points from the study as a whole: Some T1D-only expanded clones might appear in more T2D or control samples.

Donors had no other autoimmune disease or infection in four weeks. Amplification started from genomic DNA. A primer set of 30 forward and 13 reverse primers amplified the CDR3. TCRdb fed the multiplex PCR reads into MiXCR, producing one record per CDR3 protein. The repertoire holds 250,000 or so distinct CDR3 sequences, around 47% seen once, with about 13% in the top ten. Sequenced material: peripheral blood mononuclear cells (PBMCs). The sequence was obtained from a man aged 18 to 29 with type 2 diabetes.

CDR3 residues: CASSLGQGKGEQYF. The CDR3 DNA reads TGTGCCAGCAGCTTGGGACAGGGAAAAGGCGAGCAGTACTTC. The rearrangement uses TRBV7-9 and TRBJ2-7, with 9 bases that match TRBD1. The trim removed 3 bases at V and 6 bases at J, leaving 6 bases unmatched. The CDR3 sequence is 14 residues long. Germline V CDR1 and CDR2: SEHNR, FQNEAQ (reference sequence).